This T cell receptor beta chain was captured in a study of CD8 T cells in Susac syndrome. The CDR3 spans 15 residues. Germline V gene lookup returns CDR1 MNHNY and CDR2 SVGAGI (reference sequence). Deletions cut 4 bases from V and 0 bases from J, with 9 bases between. After extraction with the RNeasy kit, about 0.45 to 1 ug of the RNA was reverse transcribed using random hexamers. immunoSEQ multiplex PCR amplified TCR beta CDR3 across 54 Vbeta, 13 Jbeta. MiXCR was run by TCRdb on the immunoSEQ multiplex PCR reads, yielding one entry per CDR3 protein. Of over 300,000 distinct CDR3 sequences listed, about 90% are singletons.

The sequence was collected from a human donor with multiple sclerosis. Sequencing input: CD4+ T cells from PBMCs. This chain links TRBV6-6 with TRBJ2-2, with D unresolved. The CDR3, as DNA: TGTGCCAGCAGTTCGGGTCGGACGAACACCGGGGAGCTGTTTTTT. Residues: CASSSGRTNTGELFF.